The T cell receptor (beta chain) described here comes from a study of blood T cells in healthy people across ages. The germline V gene has CDR1 SGHDT and CDR2 YYEEEE. CDR3 length equals 11 residues. V gave up 2 bases and J gave up 11 bases, with 8 bases separating them. Together with a sample-barcoded 5' primer, a J-beta primer mix was included in a second PCR lasting roughly 6 to 12 cycles. In TCRdb, the 5' RACE reads were re-called with MiXCR into one record per CDR3 protein. The sample lists 1.5 million to 2 million distinct CDR3 sequences, 34% seen once, with 11% in the top ten. The table lists this clonotype with a few counts.

This chain connects TRBV5-6 to TRBJ2-1; the D gene is possibly TRBD2 (5 bases). This clonotype originated in a young woman in good health. The sequenced material came from blood. CDR3: CASSFSGKQFF. For the CDR3, the DNA is TGTGCCAGCAGCTTCAGCGGCAAGCAGTTCTTC.